This T cell receptor beta chain was profiled in a study of blood T cells in healthy people across ages. Of note for this clonotype: Its target is not known. Sequence at one end of the junction differs from germline and may be a read error.

A second about 7 to 11 cycle PCR used barcoded and J-beta primers. From each sample, at least 3 million paired-end reads containing CDR3 were obtained. TCRdb fed the 5' RACE reads into MiXCR, producing one record per CDR3 protein. The data hold over 500,000 distinct CDR3 sequences, with over 25% observed a single time. Germline assignment: CDR1 SNHLY and CDR2 FYNNEI. CDR3 length: 12 residues. Study-wide results and limits: Correlation between TCR beta diversity and naive T cell percentage was strong.

These data were also reused for a study on T cells of mothers and their children.

The source of this sequence is a boy aged 2 to 10 in good health. The specimen was blood. The chain joins TRBV2 to TRBJ2-5, with D hard to call. Near its end, the DNA agrees better with TRBJ2-1, so the J call may be wrong. DNA of the CDR3: TGTGCCATCGGGTCGTCCTCCAATGAGCAGTTCTTC. This translates into CAIGSSSNEQFF.